Sequencing of this T cell receptor (beta chain) was carried out in a study of OX40 agonist ivuxolimab in advanced cancers. Looking at the study overall: The treatment was a fully human IgG2 OX40 agonist, ivuxolimab. General study points: Some nonresponders additionally presented with little normalized T-cell clonal expansion.

Peripheral blood came from all dose cohorts at three timepoints. Comments on this clone: Its antigen is as yet unknown.

Trimming cost V 6 bases and J 2 bases, with 13 bases left between them. The CDR3 extends over 14 amino acids. The V gene's germline CDR1 is MDHEN and CDR2 SYDVKM. Sequencing used immunoSEQ multiplex PCR; TCRdb keeps in-frame clones, though not all of them. Here the sample spans approximately 80,000 clones, approximately 90% being singletons. This chain uses TRBV28 with TRBJ1-2; D is perhaps TRBD1 (6 bases). The receptor was isolated from an adult with an advanced solid tumor such as melanoma, head and neck, liver or kidney cancer. Source: CD4+ or CD8+ T cells sorted from blood, taken in a trial of the OX40 agonist ivuxolimab. CDR3: CASRLQGKNYGYTF. The CDR3 nucleotides are TGTGCCAGCAGGCTACAGGGAAAGAACTATGGCTACACCTTC.